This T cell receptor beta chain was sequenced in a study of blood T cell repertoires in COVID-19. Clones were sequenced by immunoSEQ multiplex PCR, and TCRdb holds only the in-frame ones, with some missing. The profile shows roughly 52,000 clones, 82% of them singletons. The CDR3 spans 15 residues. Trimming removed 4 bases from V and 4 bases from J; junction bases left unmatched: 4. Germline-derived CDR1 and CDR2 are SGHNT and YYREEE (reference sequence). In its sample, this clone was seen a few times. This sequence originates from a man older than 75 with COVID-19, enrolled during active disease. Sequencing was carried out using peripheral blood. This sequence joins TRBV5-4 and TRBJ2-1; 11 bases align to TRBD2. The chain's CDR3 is CASSGTSGGYNEQFF. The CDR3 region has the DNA TGTGCCAGCAGCGGCACTAGCGGGGGATACAATGAGCAGTTCTTC.